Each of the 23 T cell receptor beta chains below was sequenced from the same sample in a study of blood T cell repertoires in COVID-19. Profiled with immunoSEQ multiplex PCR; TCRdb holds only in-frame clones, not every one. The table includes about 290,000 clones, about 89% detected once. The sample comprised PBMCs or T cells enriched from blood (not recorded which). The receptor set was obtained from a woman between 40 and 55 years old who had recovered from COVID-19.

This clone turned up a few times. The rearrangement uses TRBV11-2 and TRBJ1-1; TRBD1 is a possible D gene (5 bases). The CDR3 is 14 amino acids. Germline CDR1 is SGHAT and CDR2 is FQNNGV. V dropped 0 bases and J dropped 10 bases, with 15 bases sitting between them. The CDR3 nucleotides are TGTGCCAGCAGCTTAGATCGGGGGGGGAACGGAGCTTTCTTT. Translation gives CASSLDRGGNGAFF.

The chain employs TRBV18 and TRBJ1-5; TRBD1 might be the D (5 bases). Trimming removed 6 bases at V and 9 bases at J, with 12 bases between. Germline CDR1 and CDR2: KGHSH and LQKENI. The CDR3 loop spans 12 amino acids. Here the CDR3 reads CASSPAQGPQHF. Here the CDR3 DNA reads TGTGCCAGCTCGCCTGCGCAGGGGCCCCAGCATTTT.

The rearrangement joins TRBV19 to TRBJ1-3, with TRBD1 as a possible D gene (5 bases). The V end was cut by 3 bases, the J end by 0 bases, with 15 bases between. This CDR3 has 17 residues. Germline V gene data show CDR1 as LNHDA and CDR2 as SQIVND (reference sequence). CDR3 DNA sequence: TGTGCCAGTAGTATTCGCGGTGGACACTACTCTGGAAACACCATATATTTT. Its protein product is CASSIRGGHYSGNTIYF.

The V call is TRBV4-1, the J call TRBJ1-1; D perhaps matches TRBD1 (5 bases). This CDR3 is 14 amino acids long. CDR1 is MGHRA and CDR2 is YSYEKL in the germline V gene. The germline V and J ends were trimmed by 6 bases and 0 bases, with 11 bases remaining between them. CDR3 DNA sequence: TGCGCCAGCAGACTGACAGCCATGAACACTGAAGCTTTCTTT. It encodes CASRLTAMNTEAFF.

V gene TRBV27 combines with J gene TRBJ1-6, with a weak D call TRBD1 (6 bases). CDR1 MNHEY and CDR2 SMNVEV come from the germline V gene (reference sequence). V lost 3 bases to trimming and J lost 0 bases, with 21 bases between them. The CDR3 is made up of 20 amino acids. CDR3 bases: TGTGCCAGCAGTTTGGGGAACCGTGGACAGCTAAGCTCCTATAATTCACCCCTCCACTTT. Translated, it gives CASSLGNRGQLSSYNSPLHF.

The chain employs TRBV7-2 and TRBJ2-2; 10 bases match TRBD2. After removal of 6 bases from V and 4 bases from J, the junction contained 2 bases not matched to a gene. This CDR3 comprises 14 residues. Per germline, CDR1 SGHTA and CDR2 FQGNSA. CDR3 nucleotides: TGTGCCAGCAGACTAGCGGGGAGCACCGGGGAGCTGTTTTTT. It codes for CASRLAGSTGELFF.

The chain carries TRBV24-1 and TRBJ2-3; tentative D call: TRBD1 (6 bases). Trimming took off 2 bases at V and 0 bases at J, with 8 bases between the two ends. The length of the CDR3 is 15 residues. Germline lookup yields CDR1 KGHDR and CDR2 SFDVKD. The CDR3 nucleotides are TGTGCCACCAGTGATTGGACAGATAGCACAGATACGCAGTATTTT. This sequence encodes CATSDWTDSTDTQYF.

The CDR3 DNA reads as TGTGCCACCCGACCTTTACAGGGGGCCACCTTCGGCTACACCTTC. As protein: CATRPLQGATFGYTF. This chain links TRBV6-5 with TRBJ1-2; 9 bases are shared with TRBD1. The CDR3 contains 15 residues. The germline V gene encodes CDR1 MNHEY and CDR2 SVGAGI. Trimming at V came to 10 bases and at J to 8 bases, leaving 17 bases not matched to a gene.

Written as DNA, the CDR3 is TGTGCCAGCAGTGTCTTCCTAGCAACAGATACGCAGTATTTT. It codes for CASSVFLATDTQYF. The chain links TRBV2 to TRBJ2-3, with a tentative D call TRBD2 (5 bases). The CDR3 has 14 residues. V was pared by 4 bases and J by 3 bases, with 11 bases between. Germline V gene data show CDR1 as SNHLY and CDR2 as FYNNEI.

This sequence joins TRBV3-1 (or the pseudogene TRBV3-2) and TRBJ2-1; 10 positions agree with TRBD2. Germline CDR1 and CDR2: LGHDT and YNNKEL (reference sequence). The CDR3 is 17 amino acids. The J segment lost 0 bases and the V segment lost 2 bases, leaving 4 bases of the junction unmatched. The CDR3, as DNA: TGTGCCAGCAGCCAAAGGACTAGCGGCGGCTCCTACAATGAGCAGTTCTTC. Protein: CASSQRTSGGSYNEQFF.

The CDR3 protein is CASKASGDDSYNEQFF. In nucleotides, the CDR3 is TGTGCCAGCAAGGCTAGCGGGGATGACTCCTACAATGAGCAGTTCTTC. The rearrangement links TRBV11-2 to TRBJ2-1; 9 bases are a match to TRBD2. Germline CDR1 reads SGHAT; CDR2 reads FQNNGV. The junction had 7 bases not matched to a gene; V was cut back by 7 bases and J by 0 bases. CDR3 length equals 16 residues.

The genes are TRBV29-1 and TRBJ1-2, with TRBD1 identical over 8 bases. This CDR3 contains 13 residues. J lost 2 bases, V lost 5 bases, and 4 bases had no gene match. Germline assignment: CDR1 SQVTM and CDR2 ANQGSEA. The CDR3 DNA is TGCAGCGTTTTCGACAGGGGAAACTATGGCTACACCTTC. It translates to CSVFDRGNYGYTF.

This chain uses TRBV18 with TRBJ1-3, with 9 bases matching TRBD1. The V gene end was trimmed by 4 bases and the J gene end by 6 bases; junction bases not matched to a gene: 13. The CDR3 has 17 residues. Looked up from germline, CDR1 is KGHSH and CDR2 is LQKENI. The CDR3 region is CASSLILGRDRENTIYF. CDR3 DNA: TGTGCCAGCTCACTAATTCTCGGCCGGGACAGGGAAAACACCATATATTTT.

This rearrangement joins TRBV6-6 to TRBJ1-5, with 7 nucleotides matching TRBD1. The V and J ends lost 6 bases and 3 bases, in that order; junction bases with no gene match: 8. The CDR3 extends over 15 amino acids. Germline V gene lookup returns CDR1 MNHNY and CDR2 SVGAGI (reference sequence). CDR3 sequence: CASRPQGVYNQPQHF. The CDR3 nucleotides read TGTGCCAGCAGACCTCAGGGGGTTTACAATCAGCCCCAGCATTTT.

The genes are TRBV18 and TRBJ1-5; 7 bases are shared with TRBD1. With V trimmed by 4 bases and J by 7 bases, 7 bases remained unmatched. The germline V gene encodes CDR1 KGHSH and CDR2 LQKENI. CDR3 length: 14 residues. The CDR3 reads CASSLDRTGQPQHF. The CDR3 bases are TGTGCCAGCTCACTAGACAGGACAGGCCAGCCCCAGCATTTT.

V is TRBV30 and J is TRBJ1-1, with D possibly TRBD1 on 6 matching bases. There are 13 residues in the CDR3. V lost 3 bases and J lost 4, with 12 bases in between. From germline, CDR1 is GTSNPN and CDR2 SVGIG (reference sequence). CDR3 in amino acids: CAWSKGQTTEAFF. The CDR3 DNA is TGTGCCTGGAGCAAAGGACAGACCACTGAAGCTTTCTTT. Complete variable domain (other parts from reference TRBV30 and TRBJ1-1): SQTIHQWPATLVQPVGSPLSLECTVEGTSNPNLYWYRQAAGRGLQLLFYSVGIGQISSEVPQNLSASRPQDRQFILSSKKLLLSDSGFYLCAWSKGQTTEAFFGQGTRLTVV.

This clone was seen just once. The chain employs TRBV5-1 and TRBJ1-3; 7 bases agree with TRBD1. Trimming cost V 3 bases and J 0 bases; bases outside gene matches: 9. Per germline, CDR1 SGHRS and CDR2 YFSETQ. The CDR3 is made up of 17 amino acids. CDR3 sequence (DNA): TGCGCCAGCAGCTCCGGGACAGTATTTAACTCTGGAAACACCATATATTTT. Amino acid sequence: CASSSGTVFNSGNTIYF. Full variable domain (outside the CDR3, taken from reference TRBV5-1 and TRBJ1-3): KAGVTQTPRYLIKTRGQQVTLSCSPISGHRSVSWYQQTPGQGLQFLFEYFSETQRNKGNFPGRFSGRQFSNSRSEMNVSTLELGDSALYLCASSSGTVFNSGNTIYFGEGSWLTVV.

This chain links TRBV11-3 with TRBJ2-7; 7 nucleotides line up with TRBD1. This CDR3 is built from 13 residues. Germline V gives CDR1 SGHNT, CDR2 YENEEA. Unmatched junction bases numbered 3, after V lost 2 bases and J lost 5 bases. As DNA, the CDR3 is TGTGCCAGCAGCTTAAACAGGGGCGACGAGCAGTACTTC. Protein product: CASSLNRGDEQYF.

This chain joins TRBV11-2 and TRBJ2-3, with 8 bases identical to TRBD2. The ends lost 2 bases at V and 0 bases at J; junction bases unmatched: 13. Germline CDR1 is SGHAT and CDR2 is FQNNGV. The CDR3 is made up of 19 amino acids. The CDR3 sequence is CASSLSGGPGGRSTDTQYF. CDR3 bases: TGTGCCAGCAGCTTAAGCGGGGGCCCTGGCGGGAGGAGCACAGATACGCAGTATTTT.

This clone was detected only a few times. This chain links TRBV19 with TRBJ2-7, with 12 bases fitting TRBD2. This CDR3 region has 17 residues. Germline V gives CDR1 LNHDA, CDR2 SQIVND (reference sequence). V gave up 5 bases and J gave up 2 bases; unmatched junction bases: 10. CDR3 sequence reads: CASSPRTSGDSTYEQYF. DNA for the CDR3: TGTGCCAGTAGTCCTCGGACTAGCGGGGACTCCACCTACGAGCAGTACTTC.

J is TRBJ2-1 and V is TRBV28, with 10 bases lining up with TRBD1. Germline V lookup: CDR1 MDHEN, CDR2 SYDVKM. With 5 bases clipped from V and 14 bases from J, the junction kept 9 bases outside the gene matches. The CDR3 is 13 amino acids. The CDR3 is CASSPDRGLVKFF. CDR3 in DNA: TGTGCCAGCAGTCCTGACAGGGGGCTTGTCAAGTTCTTC.

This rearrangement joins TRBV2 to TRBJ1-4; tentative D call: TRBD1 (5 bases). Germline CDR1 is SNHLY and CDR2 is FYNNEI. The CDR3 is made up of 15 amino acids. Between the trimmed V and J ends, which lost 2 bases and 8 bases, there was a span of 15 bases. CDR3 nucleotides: TGTGCCAGCAGTGAAACAAACTCACGGGGGGAAAAACTGTTTTTT. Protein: CASSETNSRGEKLFF.

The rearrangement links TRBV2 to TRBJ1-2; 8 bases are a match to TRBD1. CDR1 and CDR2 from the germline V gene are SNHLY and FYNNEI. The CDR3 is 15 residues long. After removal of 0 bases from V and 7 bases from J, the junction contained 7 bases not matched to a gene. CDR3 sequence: CASSEAWTGRSGYTF. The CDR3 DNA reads TGTGCCAGCAGTGAAGCGTGGACAGGGAGAAGTGGCTACACCTTC.